These T cell receptor beta chains were read from a single sample in a study of blood T cell repertoires in COVID-19. Sequenced by immunoSEQ multiplex PCR; TCRdb stores in-frame clones only, minus some. The data contain 150,000 or so clones, roughly 93% of them seen just once; the ten biggest clones take up roughly 2%. Sequences were obtained from peripheral blood. The receptor set was obtained from a man younger than 35 with acute or convalescent COVID-19. Both conserved end residues are part of each CDR3. Each record gives: J gene, V gene, D gene, clone size, CDR3 protein, CDR3 DNA. D genes are given only for firm matches. Some rows have no size entry. The others give once, few or many, or a class for an expanded clone.

>TRBJ1-3|TRBV7-6|-|-
CASTGLSGNTIYF
TGTGCCAGCACAGGGCTCTCTGGAAACACCATATATTTT
>TRBJ1-2|TRBV4-1|-|few
CASSQDRTALFRGSNYGYTF
TGCGCCAGCAGCCAAGATAGGACAGCCCTTTTTAGAGGATCTAACTATGGCTACACCTTC
>TRBJ1-2|TRBV7-9|-|-
CASSLGEYANGYTF
TGTGCCAGCAGCTTAGGAGAGTACGCAAATGGCTACACCTTC
>TRBJ1-6|TRBV4-1|-|-
CASSQAAASSYNSPLHF
TGCGCCAGCAGCCAAGCGGCAGCGAGCTCCTATAATTCACCCCTCCACTTT
>TRBJ1-2|TRBV4-1|TRBD1|-
CASSQWAGGNYGYTF
TGCGCCAGCAGCCAATGGGCAGGGGGCAACTATGGCTACACCTTC
>TRBJ1-5|TRBV2|TRBD1|-
CASSGQGVQPQHF
TGTGCCAGCTCGGGACAGGGGGTTCAGCCCCAGCACTTT
>TRBJ2-7|TRBV2|-|-
CASREEGLGSYEQYF
TGTGCCAGCAGGGAGGAGGGATTAGGTTCCTACGAGCAGTACTTC
>TRBJ2-1|TRBV19|TRBD2|-
CASSTVLANEQFF
TGTGCCAGTAGTACCGTACTAGCGAATGAGCAGTTCTTC
>TRBJ2-5|TRBV18|TRBD1|-
CASSATGGGKEETQYF
TGTGCCAGCTCAGCGACAGGGGGCGGAAAGGAAGAGACCCAGTACTTC
>TRBJ1-1|TRBV2|TRBD1|-
CASIFVQGAGTEAFF
TGTGCCAGCATTTTCGTACAGGGGGCAGGTACTGAAGCTTTCTTT
>TRBJ1-2|TRBV7-9|TRBD1|-
CASSTAGTGGNGGYTF
TGTGCCAGCAGCACCGCCGGGACAGGGGGTAATGGTGGCTACACCTTC
>TRBJ2-2|TRBV1|-|-
CTSSQDRGPGELFF
TGCACCAGCAGCCAAGATCGGGGTCCCGGGGAGCTGTTTTTT
>TRBJ1-4|TRBV9|-|-
CASSVLGAEDEKLFF
TGTGCCAGCAGCGTATTGGGAGCAGAGGATGAAAAACTGTTTTTT
>TRBJ1-3|TRBV5-1|TRBD1|-
CASSFGQGANTIYF
TGCGCCAGCAGCTTCGGACAGGGGGCGAACACCATATATTTT
>TRBJ1-4|TRBV6-4|-|few
CASSVKLGEKLFF
TGTGCCAGCAGTGTAAAGCTTGGTGAAAAACTGTTTTTT
>TRBJ2-7|TRBV30|TRBD1|-
CAWSHPPSSGQGAEQYF
TGTGCCTGGAGCCACCCCCCTTCCTCGGGACAGGGTGCCGAGCAGTACTTC
>TRBJ1-3|TRBV4-1|TRBD1|-
CASSQQGQNSGNTIYF
TGCGCCAGCAGCCAACAGGGACAGAACTCTGGAAACACCATATATTTT
>TRBJ2-5|TRBV5-8|TRBD2|-
CASSRGTSGDQETQYF
TGTGCCAGCAGTCGGGGGACTAGCGGGGACCAAGAGACCCAGTACTTC
>TRBJ1-3|TRBV19|-|-
CASSMGGSGNTIYF
TGTGCCAGTAGTATGGGGGGCTCTGGAAACACCATATATTTT
>TRBJ1-4|TRBV2|-|-
CASSANSGEKLFF
TGTGCCAGCAGCGCTAACTCAGGGGAAAAACTGTTTTTT
>TRBJ1-1|TRBV3-1/TRBV3-2|-|-
CASSPRQAGLAEAFF
TGTGCCAGCAGCCCGCGACAGGCAGGGCTGGCTGAAGCTTTCTTT
>TRBJ1-2|TRBV19|-|-
CASSTDQGRARGYTF
TGTGCCAGTAGTACGGACCAGGGGCGCGCGCGTGGCTACACCTTC
>TRBJ1-1|TRBV3-1/TRBV3-2|-|-
CASSQRNTEAFF
TGTGCCAGCAGCCAGAGGAACACTGAAGCTTTCTTT
>TRBJ1-2|TRBV9|TRBD1|-
CASRRDRGVHGYTF
TGTGCCAGCAGACGGGACAGGGGAGTACATGGCTACACCTTC
>TRBJ1-1|TRBV5-1|-|-
CASSLVQGTNTEAFF
TGCGCCAGCAGCTTGGTGCAGGGGACAAACACTGAAGCTTTCTTT
>TRBJ2-7|TRBV12-3/TRBV12-4|-|-
CASSPLRGGEQYF
TGTGCCAGCAGTCCCCTCCGAGGAGGCGAGCAGTACTTC
>TRBJ1-2|TRBV5-4|TRBD1|-
CASSSGQGGYGYTF
TGTGCCAGCAGCTCGGGACAGGGTGGGTATGGCTACACCTTC
>TRBJ2-3|TRBV19|TRBD2|-
CASSIDGVTSGNADTQYF
TGTGCCAGTAGTATAGATGGGGTGACTAGCGGGAACGCAGATACGCAGTATTTT
>TRBJ2-7|TRBV5-1|TRBD1|-
CASSLDVRGQGFSYEQYF
TGCGCCAGCAGCTTGGATGTAAGAGGACAGGGATTTTCCTACGAGCAGTACTTC
>TRBJ1-5|TRBV3-1/TRBV3-2|TRBD1|-
CASSPEGQGSNQPQHF
TGTGCCAGCAGCCCTGAAGGACAGGGGAGCAATCAGCCCCAGCATTTT
>TRBJ1-5|TRBV5-5|-|once
CASSLEGLGQPQHF
TGTGCCAGCAGCTTGGAGGGACTCGGTCAGCCCCAGCATTTT
>TRBJ1-3|TRBV18|-|-
CASSRSTDTSGNTIYF
TGTGCCAGCTCACGATCGACAGATACTTCTGGAAACACCATATATTTT
>TRBJ1-1|TRBV5-1|-|-
CASSLMSMNTEAFF
TGCGCCAGCAGCTTGATGTCTATGAACACTGAAGCTTTCTTT
>TRBJ2-2|TRBV5-1|-|-
CASSYQGGVLNTGELFF
TGCGCCAGCAGCTACCAGGGTGGGGTCCTGAACACCGGGGAGCTGTTTTTT
>TRBJ2-2|TRBV6-5|TRBD2|few
CASRTGGADTGELFF
TGTGCCAGCAGAACGGGGGGGGCAGACACCGGGGAGCTGTTTTTT
>TRBJ1-4|TRBV27|-|-
CASSPYTRGDEKLFF
TGTGCCAGCAGTCCCTATACCAGGGGAGATGAAAAACTGTTTTTT
>TRBJ1-1|TRBV3-1/TRBV3-2|TRBD1|-
CASSPRTGGMNTEAFF
TGTGCCAGCAGCCCACGGACAGGGGGCATGAACACTGAAGCTTTCTTT
>TRBJ2-2|TRBV3-1/TRBV3-2|TRBD2|-
CASSLGGANTGELFF
TGTGCCAGCAGCCTTGGGGGGGCGAACACCGGGGAGCTGTTTTTT
>TRBJ1-5|TRBV7-8|TRBD1|-
CASSLYTGATNQPQHF
TGTGCCAGCAGCTTATATACAGGGGCCACCAATCAGCCCCAGCATTTT
>TRBJ1-2|TRBV5-1|-|-
CASSYDGERNYGYTF
TGCGCCAGCAGCTATGACGGAGAGCGTAACTATGGCTACACCTTC
>TRBJ2-2|TRBV5-6|-|-
CASSFTGSGELFF
TGTGCCAGCAGCTTTACAGGGTCTGGGGAGCTGTTTTTT
>TRBJ2-7|TRBV5-5|TRBD2|-
CASSFDSAGAYEQYF
TGTGCCAGCAGCTTTGACAGCGCGGGAGCCTACGAGCAGTACTTC
>TRBJ1-2|TRBV30|-|-
CAWNYEGYGYTF
TGTGCCTGGAATTACGAGGGATATGGCTACACCTTC
>TRBJ1-5|TRBV2|-|-
CASSGAVRNQPQHF
TGTGCCAGCAGTGGGGCAGTAAGGAATCAGCCCCAGCATTTT
>TRBJ1-4|TRBV7-6|-|-
CASSRGQNEKLFF
TGTGCCAGCAGCCGAGGACAGAATGAAAAACTGTTTTTT
>TRBJ2-2|TRBV6-1|TRBD1|-
CASSELGQGSTGELFF
TGTGCCAGCAGTGAATTGGGACAGGGGAGCACCGGGGAGCTGTTTTTT
>TRBJ1-1|TRBV6-6|-|few
CASSLASGFDSNTEAFF
TGTGCCAGCAGTCTTGCTTCAGGGTTCGATTCGAACACTGAAGCTTTCTTT
>TRBJ2-1|TRBV7-9|TRBD2|-
CASSLAEEQFF
TGTGCCAGCAGCCTAGCGGAGGAGCAGTTCTTC
>TRBJ1-1|TRBV5-1|-|-
CASSHTRNTEAFF
TGCGCCAGCAGCCACACTAGGAACACTGAAGCTTTCTTT
>TRBJ2-1|TRBV2|-|once
CASSDALARNEQFF
TGTGCCAGCAGTGATGCGCTAGCGAGGAATGAGCAGTTCTTC
>TRBJ2-7|TRBV19|TRBD2|-
CASSIALAETYEQYF
TGTGCCAGTAGTATAGCCCTAGCGGAGACCTACGAGCAGTACTTC
>TRBJ2-3|TRBV10-2|-|once
CASTSTDTQYF
TGCGCCAGCACTAGCACAGATACGCAGTATTTT
>TRBJ1-3|TRBV7-9|-|-
CASSLASSGHLPGNTIYF
TGTGCCAGCAGCTTAGCGAGTTCCGGACACCTTCCTGGAAACACCATATATTTT
>TRBJ1-4|TRBV7-9|-|-
CASSLGQYNEKLFF
TGTGCCAGCAGCTTAGGACAGTATAATGAAAAACTGTTTTTT
>TRBJ2-1|TRBV7-9|-|-
CASSPAVATSYNEQFF
TGTGCCAGCAGCCCGGCGGTGGCGACTAGTTACAATGAGCAGTTCTTC
>TRBJ2-1|TRBV10-1|-|-
CASSLEGFNEQFF
TGCGCCAGCAGTTTGGAGGGGTTCAATGAGCAGTTCTTC
>TRBJ2-3|TRBV5-4|-|once
CASSGGGTDTQYF
TGTGCCAGCAGCGGGGGAGGAACAGATACGCAGTATTTT
>TRBJ2-3|TRBV27|TRBD1|-
CASRDGQGWDTDTQYF
TGTGCCAGCAGGGACGGACAGGGATGGGACACAGATACGCAGTATTTT
>TRBJ1-5|TRBV19|-|-
CASSIKENQPQHF
TGTGCCAGTAGTATCAAGGAGAATCAGCCCCAGCATTTT
>TRBJ1-2|TRBV6-5|-|-
CAVSRANYGYTF
TGCGCCGTGAGCCGAGCTAACTATGGCTACACCTTC